This T cell receptor beta chain was sequenced in a study of cytomegalovirus exposure and HLA in healthy donors. General observations from the study: Later findings reportedly placed an Asian-associated ancestry cluster below the approximately 670-donor mean for N-insertions.

The PCR employed 60 Vbeta primers together with 13 Jbeta primers. In the original processing: Among the unique TCR beta chains that a later analysis counted, about 86 million in all, 9.5 million to 11 million were shared. The method was immunoSEQ multiplex PCR; TCRdb's version includes in-frame clones alone and lacks a portion of them. The DNA was the basis for D and trimming; V, J and clone size are from that table. This table holds about 130,000 clones, roughly three quarters found once. This clone appeared a single time. Its antigen remains unidentified. Between the trimmed V and J ends, which lost 1 base and 3 bases, there was a span of 9 bases. This CDR3 comprises 14 residues. Germline V lookup: CDR1 LNHDA, CDR2 SQIVND (reference sequence).

This TCR derives from a middle-aged woman in good health and CMV-seronegative. The rearrangement uses TRBV19 and TRBJ2-5; the D is unclear. Sequencing was carried out using PBMCs. The chain's CDR3 is CASSIVNREETQYF. CDR3 bases: TGTGCCAGTAGTATAGTTAACAGAGAAGAGACCCAGTACTTC.